This T cell receptor beta chain appears in the sequencing data of a study of cytomegalovirus exposure and HLA in healthy donors. Points on this clone: The antigen is not known.

Whole-study findings and limits: Follow-up analysis later connected one missense variant in DCLRE1C with trimming of TCR beta V- and J-genes.

Researchers ran the PCR with 60 Vbeta and 13 Jbeta primers. The assay was immunoSEQ multiplex PCR, and TCRdb's table has in-frame clones only and misses some. The data contain roughly 190,000 clones, around 76% of them singletons. V was clipped by 7 bases and J by 5 bases, with 11 bases between them. From germline, CDR1 is LGHNT and CDR2 FRNRAP. CDR3 length equals 12 residues. This chain links TRBV12-5 with TRBJ1-1; D call uncertain. This sequence originates from a woman aged 30 to 39 in good health and CMV-seropositive. The sequenced sample was PBMCs. The CDR3 sequence is CASAYRGTEAFF. The CDR3 DNA reads as TGTGCTAGTGCCTACCGAGGAACTGAAGCTTTCTTT.